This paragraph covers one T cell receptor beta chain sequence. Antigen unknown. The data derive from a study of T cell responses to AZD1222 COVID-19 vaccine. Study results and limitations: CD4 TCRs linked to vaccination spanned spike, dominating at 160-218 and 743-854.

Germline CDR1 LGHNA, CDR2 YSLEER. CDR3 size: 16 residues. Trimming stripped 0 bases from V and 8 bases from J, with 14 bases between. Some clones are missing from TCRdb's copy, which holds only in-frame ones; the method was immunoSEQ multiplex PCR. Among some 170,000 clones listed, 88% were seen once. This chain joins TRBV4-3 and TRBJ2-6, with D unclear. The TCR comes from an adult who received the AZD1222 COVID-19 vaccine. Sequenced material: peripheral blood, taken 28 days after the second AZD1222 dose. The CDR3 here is CASSQDFTSNTNVLTF. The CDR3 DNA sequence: TGCGCCAGCAGCCAAGATTTTACGAGCAATACCAACGTCCTGACTTTC.